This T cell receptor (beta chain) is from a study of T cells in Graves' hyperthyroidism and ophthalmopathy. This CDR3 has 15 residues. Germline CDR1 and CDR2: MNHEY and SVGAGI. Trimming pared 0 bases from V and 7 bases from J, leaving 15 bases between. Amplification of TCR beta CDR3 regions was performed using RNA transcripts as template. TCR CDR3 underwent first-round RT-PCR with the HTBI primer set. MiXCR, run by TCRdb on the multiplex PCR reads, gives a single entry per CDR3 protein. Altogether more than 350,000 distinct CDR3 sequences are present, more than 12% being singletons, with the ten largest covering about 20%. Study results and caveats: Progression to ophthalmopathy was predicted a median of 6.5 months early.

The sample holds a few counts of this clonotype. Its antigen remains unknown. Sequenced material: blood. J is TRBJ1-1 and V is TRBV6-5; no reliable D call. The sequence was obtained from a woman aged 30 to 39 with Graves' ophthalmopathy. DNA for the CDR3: TGTGCCAGCAGTTACTCGAATTCCGCCTCCTATGAAGCTTTCTTT. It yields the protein CASSYSNSASYEAFF.